Below, one TCR beta chain is given with its context. Its antigen remains unknown. This record belongs to a study of siplizumab effects on memory and regulatory T cells. There are 14 residues in the CDR3. CDR1 and CDR2 (germline): KGHSH, LQKENI. Between the trimmed V and J ends, which lost 0 bases and 4 bases, there was a span of 9 bases. TEMRA, effector memory, memory and naive subsets, all unstimulated, were sequenced in a few donor pairs. Assaying covered 100,000 or so TCR templates per sample. Measured with immunoSEQ multiplex PCR; TCRdb has only the in-frame clones, and not every one. Here the sample spans 50,000 or so clones, roughly 90% being singletons. Whole-study results and caveats: The mean Treg-derived percentage of mappable alloreactive CD4+ clones was about 63% with siplizumab compared with 25% to 30% in controls. Alloreactive sequences from unstimulated CD4+ memory cells fell significantly with siplizumab.

The TCR was taken from a human donor in good health. Specimen: naive CD8+ T cells sorted from blood. The chain employs TRBV18 and TRBJ1-2; possibly TRBD1 for D (6 bases). The CDR3 loop reads CASSPPGGFYGYTF. The CDR3 DNA follows: TGTGCCAGCTCACCACCGGGGGGCTTCTATGGCTACACCTTC.